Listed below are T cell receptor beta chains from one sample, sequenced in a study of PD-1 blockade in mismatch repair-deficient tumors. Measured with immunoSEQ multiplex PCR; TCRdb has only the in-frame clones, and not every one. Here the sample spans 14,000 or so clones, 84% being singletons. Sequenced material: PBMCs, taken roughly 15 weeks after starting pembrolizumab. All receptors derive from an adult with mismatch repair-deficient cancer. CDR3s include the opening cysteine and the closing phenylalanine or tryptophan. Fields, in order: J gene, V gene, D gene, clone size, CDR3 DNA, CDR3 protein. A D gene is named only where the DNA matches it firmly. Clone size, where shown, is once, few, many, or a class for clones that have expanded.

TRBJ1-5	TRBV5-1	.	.	TGCGCCAGCAGCTTAATGGCGGGAGAAAATCAGCCCCAGCATTTT	CASSLMAGENQPQHF
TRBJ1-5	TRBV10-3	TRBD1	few	TGTGCCACCGGGACAGGGGACCCCAATCAGCCCCAGCATTTT	CATGTGDPNQPQHF
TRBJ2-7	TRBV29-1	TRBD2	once	TGCAGCGTTGGGGGGGGACTAGCGGGAGCCGAGCAGTACTTC	CSVGGGLAGAEQYF
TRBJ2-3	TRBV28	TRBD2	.	TGTGCCAGCAGACTAGCGGAGCAAACAGATACGCAGTATTTT	CASRLAEQTDTQYF
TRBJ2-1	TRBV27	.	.	TGTGCCAGCAGTTTAAGTCGGGGGGCCCCCAATGAGCAGTTCTTC	CASSLSRGAPNEQFF
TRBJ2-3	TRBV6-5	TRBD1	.	TGTGCCAGCAGTTCCCGGGACAGGGTAACAGATACGCAGTATTTT	CASSSRDRVTDTQYF
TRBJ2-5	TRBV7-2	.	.	TGTGCCAGCAGCCCCTACGGGATGCAAGAGACCCAGTACTTC	CASSPYGMQETQYF
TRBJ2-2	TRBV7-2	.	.	TGTGCCAGCAGCTTAGTAGGCGGGCCCGAAGGGCCGGCCGGGGAGCTGTTTTTT	CASSLVGGPEGPAGELFF
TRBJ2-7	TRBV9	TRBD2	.	TGTGCCAGCAGCGTAAGCGGGGTCTCCTACGAGCAGTACTTC	CASSVSGVSYEQYF
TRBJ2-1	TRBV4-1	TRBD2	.	TGCGCCAGCAGCCAAGACAGCGGGAGGGTATACAATGAGCAGTTCTTC	CASSQDSGRVYNEQFF
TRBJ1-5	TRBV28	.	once	TGTGCCAGCACCCGAGGGGGGGTGCGGGCTCAGCCCCAGCATTTT	CASTRGGVRAQPQHF
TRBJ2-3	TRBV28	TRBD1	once	TGTGCCAGCATGACAGGGCACACAGATACGCAGTATTTT	CASMTGHTDTQYF
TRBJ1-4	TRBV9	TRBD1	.	TGTGCCAGCAGCGCATCCGGGACAGGGGTTGAAAAACTGTTTTTT	CASSASGTGVEKLFF
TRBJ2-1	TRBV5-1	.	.	TGCGCCAGCAGCGAGACTTTTAGCTCCTACAATGAGCAGTTCTTC	CASSETFSSYNEQFF
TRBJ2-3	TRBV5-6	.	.	TGTGCCAGCAGGGGGGCGGTGGATACGCAGTATTTT	CASRGAVDTQYF
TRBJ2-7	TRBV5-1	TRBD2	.	TGCGCCAGCAGCTTGGGGACTAGCGGGACCGAGCAGTACTTC	CASSLGTSGTEQYF
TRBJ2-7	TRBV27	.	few	TGTGCCAGCAGGTCTAGAGGCTCCTACGAGCAGTACTTC	CASRSRGSYEQYF
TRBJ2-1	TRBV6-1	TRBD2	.	TGTGCCAGCAGTGAAGAACTAGCGGGAGGGCCTTTAGATGAGCAGTTCTTC	CASSEELAGGPLDEQFF
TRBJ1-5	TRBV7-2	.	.	TGTGCCAGCAGCTTAAGGGGAGGTCAGCCCCAGCATTTT	CASSLRGGQPQHF
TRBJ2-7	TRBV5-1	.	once	TGCGCCAGCAGCTTGTCCCCCACCGGGACTCAAAGGGGGCAGTACTTC	CASSLSPTGTQRGQYF
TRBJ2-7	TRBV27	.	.	TGTGCCAGCAGTTCTGGACAGACCATCTACGAGCAGTACTTC	CASSSGQTIYEQYF
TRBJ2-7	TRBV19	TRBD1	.	TGTGCCAGTCGGGAAGTGGGACAGGGGATCCGCGAGCAGTACTTC	CASREVGQGIREQYF
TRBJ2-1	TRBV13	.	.	TGTGCCAGCAGGTCGAGGTGGGAGGACTACAATGAGCAGTTCTTC	CASRSRWEDYNEQFF
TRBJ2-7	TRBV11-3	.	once	TGTGCCAGCAGCTTAGTTCTAGAAGGGACTCCCGAGCAGTACTTC	CASSLVLEGTPEQYF
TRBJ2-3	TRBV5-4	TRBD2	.	TGTGCCAGCAGCAGAGACCTCGGACTAGCGGCCCGCCGGGGGCAGTATTTT	CASSRDLGLAARRGQYF
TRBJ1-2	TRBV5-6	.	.	TGTGCCAGCAGCCGTCAGGGAGGACCGCTCCTTTATGGCTACACCTTC	CASSRQGGPLLYGYTF